The 23 T cell receptor beta chains listed next were all sequenced from one sample in a study of blood T cell repertoires in COVID-19. Generated by immunoSEQ multiplex PCR, the TCRdb table keeps only in-frame clones and is missing some. There are some 160,000 clones in the sample; approximately 80% occur only once, and over 4% lies in the top ten. Sequenced: peripheral blood. All receptors derive from a woman aged 45-60 years with acute or convalescent COVID-19.

This clone was seen more than once but under ten times. The rearrangement links TRBV6-5 to TRBJ2-1; possibly TRBD2 for D (7 bases). With 6 bases removed from V and 4 bases from J, the gap between germline ends came to 16 bases. CDR1 and CDR2 from the germline V gene are MNHEY and SVGAGI. This CDR3 is built from 15 residues. CDR3 loop: CASRGEGGRYNEQFF. CDR3 in DNA: TGTGCCAGCAGGGGGGAGGGGGGCAGATACAATGAGCAGTTCTTC.

This sequence joins TRBV29-1 and TRBJ1-1; unclear D gene. The germline gives CDR1 SQVTM, CDR2 ANQGSEA. Trimming took 2 bases from V and 4 from J, leaving 14 bases between them. The CDR3 totals 14 residues. The CDR3 bases are TGCAGCGTTGAACCTGGGGAGGAGGGCACTGAAGCTTTCTTT. Protein: CSVEPGEEGTEAFF.

The chain couples TRBV2 to TRBJ2-1, with 7 bases lining up with TRBD2. V lost 4 bases, J lost 9 bases, and 9 bases stayed unmatched. Germline CDR1 reads SNHLY; CDR2 reads FYNNEI. This CDR3 comprises 14 residues. DNA of the CDR3: TGTGCCAGCAGTGGGGGACTACCGATCGGTGAGCAGTTCTTC. Translation: CASSGGLPIGEQFF.

This rearrangement joins TRBV5-4 to TRBJ2-7; D possibly corresponds to TRBD1 (5 bases). Trimming stripped 2 bases from V and 2 bases from J, with 14 bases between. Germline V gene data show CDR1 as SGHNT and CDR2 as YYREEE (reference sequence). The CDR3 extends over 15 amino acids. CDR3 nucleotides: TGTGCCAGCAGCTTCTCTCAGGGTCGGGCCTACGAGCAGTACTTC. It encodes CASSFSQGRAYEQYF.

The CDR3 coding sequence is TGTGCCAGCAGTTACGCGACAGTTTCTGGGGCCAACGTCCTGACTTTC. This gives the protein CASSYATVSGANVLTF. The chain joins TRBV6-2 or TRBV6-3 to TRBJ2-6; perhaps TRBD1 as D (5 bases). Germline V lookup: CDR1 MNHEY, CDR2 SVGEGT. V was pared by 2 bases and J by 1 base, with 9 bases between. The CDR3 runs 16 residues.

The chain couples TRBV6-2 or TRBV6-3 to TRBJ1-1, with TRBD1 matching over 8 bases. CDR1 MNHEY and CDR2 SVGEGT come from the germline V gene. This CDR3 spans 15 amino acids. Trimming removed 0 bases from V and 5 bases from J; junction bases left unmatched: 5. The CDR3 is CASSYSTTGVTEAFF. The CDR3 nucleotides read TGTGCCAGCAGTTACTCCACGACAGGGGTAACTGAAGCTTTCTTT.

The rearrangement joins TRBV29-1 to TRBJ2-5, with 7 bases lining up with TRBD1. Unmatched junction bases numbered 11, after V lost 5 bases and J lost 5 bases. This CDR3 is 14 amino acids long. CDR1 is SQVTM and CDR2 is ANQGSEA in the germline V gene. The CDR3 DNA reads TGCAGCGTTCTACAGGGGTGGTCGGGGGAGACCCAGTACTTC. This encodes CSVLQGWSGETQYF.

This clone showed up just once. The V and J genes are TRBV6-5 and TRBJ1-1; 10 nucleotides line up with TRBD1. V lost 6 bases and J lost 10; bases outside the gene matches: 11. The CDR3 has 14 residues. Germline-derived CDR1 and CDR2 are MNHEY and SVGAGI. The CDR3 DNA follows: TGTGCCAGCAGCTCCCTAGGGACAGGGGTTCGAGCTTTCTTT. It yields the protein CASSSLGTGVRAFF.

This chain uses TRBV27 with TRBJ2-2; 12 bases match TRBD2. CDR3 length: 15 amino acids. V shed 11 bases, J shed 4 bases, and the junction held 8 bases outside the gene matches. Germline-derived CDR1 and CDR2 are MNHEY and SMNVEV (reference sequence). CDR3 sequence: CACSGGLAGTGELFF. CDR3 nucleotide sequence: TGTGCCTGCTCTGGGGGACTAGCGGGCACCGGGGAGCTGTTTTTT.

The chain links TRBV7-8 to TRBJ1-5, with 7 bases aligning to TRBD1. This CDR3 comprises 15 residues. Germline CDR1 SGHVS, CDR2 FQNEAQ. V gave up 0 bases and J gave up 4 bases; unmatched junction bases: 3. DNA of the CDR3: TGTGCCAGCAGCTTAGCGTCAGGGGGAAATCAGCCCCAGCATTTT. The encoded protein is CASSLASGGNQPQHF. The full variable domain, with the rest looked up from reference TRBV7-8 and TRBJ1-5, is GAGVSQSPRYKVAKRGQDVALRCDPISGHVSLFWYQQALGQGPEFLTYFQNEAQLDKSGLPSDRFFAERPEGSVSTLKIQRTQQEDSAVYLCASSLASGGNQPQHFGDGTRLSIL.

The chain couples TRBV25-1 to TRBJ2-3; the match to TRBD1 covers 8 bases. Germline V gene lookup returns CDR1 MGHDK and CDR2 SYGVNS. The ends lost 4 bases at V and 1 base at J; junction bases unmatched: 10. The CDR3 is 17 residues long. DNA of the CDR3: TGTGCCAGCAGTGGGACCCGACAGGGGCGGGGCACAGATACGCAGTATTTT. The encoded protein is CASSGTRQGRGTDTQYF. Full variable domain (outside the CDR3, taken from reference TRBV25-1 and TRBJ2-3): EADIYQTPRYLVIGTGKKITLECSQTMGHDKMYWYQQDPGMELHLIHYSYGVNSTEKGDLSSESTVSRIRTEHFPLTLESARPSHTSQYLCASSGTRQGRGTDTQYFGPGTRLTVL.

This clone was counted only a few times. The chain recombines TRBV3-1 (or the pseudogene TRBV3-2) with TRBJ1-1; 7 bases line up with TRBD1. Germline trimming cut 0 bases from V and 1 base from J; bases unmatched to any gene: 5. Germline V gene sequence: CDR1 LGHDT, CDR2 YNNKEL (reference sequence). The CDR3 has 16 amino acids. Here the CDR3 reads CASSQDSGTENTEAFF. DNA for the CDR3: TGTGCCAGCAGCCAAGATTCTGGGACAGAGAACACTGAAGCTTTCTTT.

CDR3 sequence: CASSPDRTRGGGQYF. CDR3 nucleotides: TGCGCCAGCAGCCCGGACCGGACCAGGGGTGGTGGCCAGTACTTC. This rearrangement joins TRBV4-3 to TRBJ2-5; tentatively, D is TRBD1 (6 bases). The CDR3 has 15 residues. The V end was cut by 4 bases, the J end by 10 bases, with 22 bases between. Germline V lookup: CDR1 LGHNA, CDR2 YSLEER.

Regarding this clone: A much larger clone differs by one base, so this may be a read error. V is TRBV7-8 and J is TRBJ2-7; 9 bases match TRBD1. The CDR3 runs to 14 residues. CDR1 and CDR2 from the germline V gene are SGHVS and FQNEAQ. The ends lost 4 bases at V and 3 bases at J; junction bases unmatched: 4. The DNA of the CDR3 is TGTGCCAGCAGCTCGGGGGACAGGGACTACGAGCAGTACTTC. Translation gives CASSSGDRDYEQYF. The complete variable domain, with remaining parts taken from reference TRBV7-8 and TRBJ2-7, reads GAGVSQSPRYKVAKRGQDVALRCDPISGHVSLFWYQQALGQGPEFLTYFQNEAQLDKSGLPSDRFFAERPEGSVSTLKIQRTQQEDSAVYLCASSSGDRDYEQYFGPGTRLTVT.

The rearrangement uses TRBV12-3 or TRBV12-4 and TRBJ1-1; 7 nucleotides line up with TRBD1. V dropped 5 bases and J dropped 11; count of bases not matched to a gene: 5. This CDR3 is 11 amino acids long. DNA of the CDR3: TGTGCCAGCAGTAGGACAGGAATGGCTTTCTTT. This sequence encodes CASSRTGMAFF.

The gene calls are TRBV24-1 and TRBJ2-2, with 9 bases lining up with TRBD1. Germline CDR1 KGHDR, CDR2 SFDVKD. Trimming took 9 bases from V and 4 from J; bases not matched to a gene: 5. This CDR3 region has 14 residues. CDR3 residues: CATSYRGPTGELFF. DNA for the CDR3: TGTGCCACCTCATACAGGGGGCCCACCGGGGAGCTGTTTTTT.

The genes are TRBV7-2 and TRBJ1-5; D is uncertain. V was cut by 1 base and J by 5 bases, with 9 bases left in between. CDR1 is SGHTA, CDR2 FQGNSA, per germline. This CDR3 region has 14 residues. DNA for the CDR3: TGTGCCAGCAGCTTAGACTCGAGTTATCAGCCCCAGCATTTT. This codes for CASSLDSSYQPQHF. Based on the CDR3 plus reference TRBV7-2 and TRBJ1-5, the full variable domain is GAGVSQSPSNKVTEKGKDVELRCDPISGHTALYWYRQSLGQGLEFLIYFQGNSAPDKSGLPSDRFSAERTGGSVSTLTIQRTQQEDSAVYLCASSLDSSYQPQHFGDGTRLSIL.

This clone came up once. The chain is built from TRBV28 and TRBJ2-1; weak D call: TRBD2 (6 bases). The CDR3 runs 15 residues. Germline values: CDR1 MDHEN, CDR2 SYDVKM. V was shortened by 5 bases and J by 2 bases, with 13 bases between the two germline ends. The CDR3 loop is CASSATTGAYNEQFF. CDR3 nucleotides: TGTGCCAGCAGTGCTACGACGGGGGCCTACAATGAGCAGTTCTTC.

This clone was detected only a few times. V gene TRBV12-3 or TRBV12-4 combines with J gene TRBJ1-2; D remains unclear. Trimming shortened V by 6 bases and J by 5 bases, and 7 bases separated the two germline ends. The CDR3 is 11 amino acids. CDR3 sequence reads: CASSLGYGYTF. The CDR3 DNA reads TGTGCCAGCAGCCTCGGGTATGGCTACACCTTC.

The V gene is TRBV6-2 or TRBV6-3, the J gene TRBJ1-2, with D perhaps TRBD1 (6 bases). V was pared by 2 bases and J by 4 bases, with 14 bases between. CDR3 size: 15 residues. In germline, CDR1 is MNHEY, CDR2 SVGEGT. The CDR3 nucleotides read TGTGCCAGCAGTTACGGGCAGGGGACAATCTATGGCTACACCTTC. Its translation: CASSYGQGTIYGYTF.

This chain links TRBV28 with TRBJ1-6, with 7 positions matching TRBD1. Germline assignment: CDR1 MDHEN and CDR2 SYDVKM. The CDR3 is made up of 16 amino acids. J lost 7 bases, V lost 2 bases, and 8 bases had no gene match. The CDR3 region has the DNA TGTGCCAGCAGTTTAATCAGGGGGTTGGGCAATTCACCCCTCCACTTT. Its protein product is CASSLIRGLGNSPLHF.

V is TRBV27 and J is TRBJ1-1; perhaps TRBD1 as D (5 bases). CDR1 is MNHEY and CDR2 is SMNVEV in the germline V gene (reference sequence). V lost 1 base and J lost 0, with 9 bases in between. This CDR3 region has 15 residues. The CDR3 sequence is CASSLLDTLNTEAFF. In nucleotides, the CDR3 is TGTGCCAGCAGTTTATTGGACACCTTGAACACTGAAGCTTTCTTT.

The V and J genes are TRBV4-2 and TRBJ1-4; 7 bases are shared with TRBD1. This CDR3 has 16 residues. Germline lookup yields CDR1 LGHNA and CDR2 YNFKEQ. The trim removed 4 bases at V and 8 bases at J, leaving 13 bases unmatched. CDR3 sequence reads: CASSRPPTGAEEKLFF. The CDR3 DNA reads as TGTGCCAGCAGCCGGCCCCCAACAGGGGCGGAGGAAAAACTGTTTTTT.